This T cell receptor (beta chain) is from a study of human T cells and chemical hapten exposure. Sample time point: patch test 2, 6 weeks after DPC sensitization. As for treatment: therapeutic diphenylcyclopropenone sensitization with weekly scalp DPC. Prior to each patch test being applied, blood was drawn. Individual cDNA molecules in this library carried unique molecular identifiers. TCRdb called the RACE reads again in MiXCR, with one record for every CDR3 protein. The sample holds 85,000 or so distinct CDR3 sequences; 11% are singletons and the top ten take approximately 1.4%. Study findings and constraints: Relative to controls, expanded TCRs formed significantly more large CDR3 similarity clusters. Higher patch test scores went with higher counts of PT1 expanded TCRs.

This clonotype appeared a single time. The antigen is undetermined. A much larger clone is a single base away; this may be a read error. The germline CDR1 and CDR2 sequences are MNHNY and SVGAGI (reference sequence). The CDR3 extends over 17 amino acids. Trimming shortened V by 7 bases and J by 5 bases, and 23 bases separated the two germline ends. V usage is TRBV6-6 and J usage is TRBJ2-2; D remains ambiguous. Sequences were derived from whole blood, sampled in connection with sensitization to the hapten diphenylcyclopropenone (DPC). This receptor was obtained from a man between 18 and 35 years old with alopecia areata. Some clones in this sample may be carry-over from other donors' samples. The CDR3 sequence is CASKGGSFLNWTGELFF. DNA for the CDR3: TGTGCCAGCAAGGGCGGATCTTTCTTGAACTGGACCGGGGAGCTGTTTTTT.